Included here is one T cell receptor beta chain sequence, with context. Germline-derived CDR1 and CDR2 are KGHDR and SFDVKD. CDR3 size: 15 residues. The V gene end was trimmed by 8 bases and the J gene end by 4 bases; junction bases not matched to a gene: 8. The data stem from a study of blood T cell repertoires in COVID-19. Measured with immunoSEQ multiplex PCR; TCRdb has only the in-frame clones, and not every one. The data hold around 75,000 clones, with roughly 90% observed a single time. V is TRBV24-1 and J is TRBJ1-5, with 9 bases aligning to TRBD1. The receptor was derived from a human donor in a cohort sampled during active COVID-19. The sample comprised peripheral blood. CDR3 residues: CATMAATGGNQPQHF. Here the CDR3 DNA reads TGTGCCACCATGGCCGCGACAGGGGGGAATCAGCCCCAGCATTTT.